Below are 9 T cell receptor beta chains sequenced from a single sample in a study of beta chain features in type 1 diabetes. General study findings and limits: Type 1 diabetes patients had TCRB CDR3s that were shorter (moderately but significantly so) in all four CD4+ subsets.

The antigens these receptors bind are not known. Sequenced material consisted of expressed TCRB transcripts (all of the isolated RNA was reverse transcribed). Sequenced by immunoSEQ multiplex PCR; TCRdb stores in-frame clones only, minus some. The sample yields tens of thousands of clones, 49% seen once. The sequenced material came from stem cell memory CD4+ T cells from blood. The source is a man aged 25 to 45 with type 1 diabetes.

The CDR3 loop is CASSLSFSQEAFF. The CDR3 coding sequence is TGTGCCAGCAGTTTATCGTTTAGCCAAGAAGCTTTCTTT. V usage is TRBV27 and J usage is TRBJ1-1; D unclear. Germline CDR1 and CDR2: MNHEY and SMNVEV (reference sequence). This CDR3 contains 13 residues. V lost 0 bases and J lost 8, with 10 bases in between.

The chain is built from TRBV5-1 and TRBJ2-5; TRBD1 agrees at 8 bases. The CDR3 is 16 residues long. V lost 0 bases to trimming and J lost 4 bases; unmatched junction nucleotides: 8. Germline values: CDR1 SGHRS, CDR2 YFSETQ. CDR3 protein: CASSLEPTGDGETQYF. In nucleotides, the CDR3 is TGCGCCAGCAGCTTGGAACCGACAGGGGACGGAGAGACCCAGTACTTC.

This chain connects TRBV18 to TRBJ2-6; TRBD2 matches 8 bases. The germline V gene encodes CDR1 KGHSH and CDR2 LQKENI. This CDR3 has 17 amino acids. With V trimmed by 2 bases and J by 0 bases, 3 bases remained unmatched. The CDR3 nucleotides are TGTGCCAGCTCACCAGATCGGGGGGGCTCTGGGGCCAACGTCCTGACTTTC. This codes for CASSPDRGGSGANVLTF.

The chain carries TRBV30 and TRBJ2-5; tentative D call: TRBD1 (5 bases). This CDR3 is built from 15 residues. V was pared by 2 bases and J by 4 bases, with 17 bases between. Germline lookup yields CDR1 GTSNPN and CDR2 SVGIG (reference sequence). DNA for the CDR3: TGTGCCTGGAGTTCAACAAGGGGTCGGAGAGAGACCCAGTACTTC. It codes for CAWSSTRGRRETQYF.

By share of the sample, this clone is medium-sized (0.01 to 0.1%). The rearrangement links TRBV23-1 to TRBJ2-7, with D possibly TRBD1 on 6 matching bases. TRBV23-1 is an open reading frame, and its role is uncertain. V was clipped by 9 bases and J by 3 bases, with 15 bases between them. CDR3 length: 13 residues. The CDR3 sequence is CARGDPGVYEQYF. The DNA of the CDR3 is TGCGCCAGGGGCGACCCAGGGGTCTACGAGCAGTACTTC.

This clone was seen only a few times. Here the CDR3 reads CASSTGDREDGYTF. In nucleotides, the CDR3 is TGTGCCAGTAGTACCGGGGACCGGGAGGATGGCTACACCTTC. This rearrangement joins TRBV19 to TRBJ1-2; a weak D match, TRBD1 (5 bases). Germline CDR1 is LNHDA and CDR2 is SQIVND (reference sequence). Trimming pared 4 bases from V and 6 bases from J, leaving 15 bases between. This CDR3 is built from 14 residues.

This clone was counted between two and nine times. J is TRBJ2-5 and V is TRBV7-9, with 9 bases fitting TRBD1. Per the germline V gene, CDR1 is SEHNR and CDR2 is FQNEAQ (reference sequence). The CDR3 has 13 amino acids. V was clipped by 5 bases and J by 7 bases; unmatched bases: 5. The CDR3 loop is CASSPPTGGTQYF. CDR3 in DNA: TGTGCCAGCAGCCCCCCGACAGGGGGGACCCAGTACTTC. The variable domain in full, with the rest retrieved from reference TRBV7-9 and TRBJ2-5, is DTGVSQNPRHKITKRGQNVTFRCDPISEHNRLYWYRQTLGQGPEFLTYFQNEAQLEKSRLLSDRFSAERPKGSFSTLEIQRTEQGDSAMYLCASSPPTGGTQYFGPGTRLLVL.

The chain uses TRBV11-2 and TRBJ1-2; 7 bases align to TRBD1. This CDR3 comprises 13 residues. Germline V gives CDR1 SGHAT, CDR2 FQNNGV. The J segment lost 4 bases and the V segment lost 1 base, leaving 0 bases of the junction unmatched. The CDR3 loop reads CASSLGQGYGYTF. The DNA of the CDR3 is TGTGCCAGCAGCTTAGGACAGGGCTATGGCTACACCTTC. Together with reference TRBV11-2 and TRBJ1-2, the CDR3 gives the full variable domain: EAGVAQSPRYKIIEKRQSVAFWCNPISGHATLYWYQQILGQGPKLLIQFQNNGVVDDSQLPKDRFSAERLKGVDSTLKIQPAKLEDSAVYLCASSLGQGYGYTFGSGTRLTVV.

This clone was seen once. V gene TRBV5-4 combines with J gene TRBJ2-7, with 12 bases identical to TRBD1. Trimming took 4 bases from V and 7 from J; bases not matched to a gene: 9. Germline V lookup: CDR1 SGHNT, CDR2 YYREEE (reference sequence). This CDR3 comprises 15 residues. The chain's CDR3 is CASSVNRDRGREQYF. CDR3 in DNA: TGTGCCAGCAGCGTGAACCGGGACAGGGGGCGAGAGCAGTACTTC.